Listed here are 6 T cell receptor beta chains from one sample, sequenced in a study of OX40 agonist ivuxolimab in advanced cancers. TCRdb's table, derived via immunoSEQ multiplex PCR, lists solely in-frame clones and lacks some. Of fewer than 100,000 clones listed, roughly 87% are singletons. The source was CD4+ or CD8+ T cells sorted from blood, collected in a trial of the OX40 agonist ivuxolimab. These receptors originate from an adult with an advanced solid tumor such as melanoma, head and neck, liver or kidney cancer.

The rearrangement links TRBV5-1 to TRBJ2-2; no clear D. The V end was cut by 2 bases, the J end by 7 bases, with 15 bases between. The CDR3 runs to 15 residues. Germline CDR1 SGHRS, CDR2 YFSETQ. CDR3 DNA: TGCGCCAGCAGCTTTTTACCCCCACCGGGCGGGGAGCTGTTTTTT. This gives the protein CASSFLPPPGGELFF. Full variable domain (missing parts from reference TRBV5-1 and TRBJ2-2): KAGVTQTPRYLIKTRGQQVTLSCSPISGHRSVSWYQQTPGQGLQFLFEYFSETQRNKGNFPGRFSGRQFSNSRSEMNVSTLELGDSALYLCASSFLPPPGGELFFGEGSRLTVL.

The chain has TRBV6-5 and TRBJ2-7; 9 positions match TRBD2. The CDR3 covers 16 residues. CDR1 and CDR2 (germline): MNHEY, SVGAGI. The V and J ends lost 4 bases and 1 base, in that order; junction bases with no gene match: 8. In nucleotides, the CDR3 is TGTGCCAGCAGTTCCGGGACTAGCATTAGTTCCTACGAGCAGTACTTC. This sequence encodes CASSSGTSISSYEQYF.

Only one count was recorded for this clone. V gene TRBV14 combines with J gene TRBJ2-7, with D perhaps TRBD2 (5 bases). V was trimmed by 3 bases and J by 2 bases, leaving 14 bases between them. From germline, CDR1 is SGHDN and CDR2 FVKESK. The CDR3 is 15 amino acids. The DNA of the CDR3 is TGTGCCAGCAGCCAGGGAGCTTTTCCTGCCTACGAGCAGTACTTC. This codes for CASSQGAFPAYEQYF.

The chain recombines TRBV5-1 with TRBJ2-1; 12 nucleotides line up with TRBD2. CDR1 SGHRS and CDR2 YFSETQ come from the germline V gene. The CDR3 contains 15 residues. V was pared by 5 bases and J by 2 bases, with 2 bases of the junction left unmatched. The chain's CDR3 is CASRPSGGAYNEQFF. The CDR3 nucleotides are TGCGCCAGCAGGCCTAGCGGGGGGGCCTACAATGAGCAGTTCTTC.

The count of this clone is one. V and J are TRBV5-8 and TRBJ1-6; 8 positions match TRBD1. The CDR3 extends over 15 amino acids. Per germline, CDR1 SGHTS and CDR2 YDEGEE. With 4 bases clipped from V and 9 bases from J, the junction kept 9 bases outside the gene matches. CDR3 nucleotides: TGTGCCAGCAGCCCGACAGGGGACGGTGGTTCACCCCTCCACTTT. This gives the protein CASSPTGDGGSPLHF.

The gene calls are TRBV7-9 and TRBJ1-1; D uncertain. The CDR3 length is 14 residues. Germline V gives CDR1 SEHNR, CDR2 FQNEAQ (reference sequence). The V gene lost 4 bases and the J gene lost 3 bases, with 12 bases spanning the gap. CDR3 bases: TGTGCCAGCAGCTCGAGTATCTACTACACTGAAGCTTTCTTT. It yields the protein CASSSSIYYTEAFF.